This T cell receptor beta chain comes out of a study of T cells in Graves' hyperthyroidism and ophthalmopathy. General observations from the study: A model of 13 V-J features distinguished ophthalmopathy from stable hyperthyroidism.

Fresh peripheral blood, roughly 9.3 ml, was the source of the PBMCs. The CDR3 consists of 13 residues. Germline-derived CDR1 and CDR2 are SNHLY and FYNNEI. The V end lost 10 bases, the J end lost 1 base, and 13 bases lay between the germline ends. There were TCR beta CDR3 regions amplified from RNA transcripts. The study used the HTBI primer set for a first-round RT-PCR of the TCR CDR3. TCRdb passed the multiplex PCR reads through MiXCR, listing each CDR3 protein once. This sample carries 600,000 to 900,000 distinct CDR3 sequences, roughly 15% of them seen once, and the ten largest clones take approximately 8.4%. This clonotype showed up many times. Its cognate antigen is unknown.

The gene calls are TRBV2 and TRBJ1-1; tentative D call: TRBD1 (6 bases). This clonotype originated in a man aged 18 to 29 with Graves' hyperthyroidism. Sequencing was carried out using blood. The CDR3 DNA is TGTGCCACTCTGACACAGGGGAACACTGAAGCTTTCTTT. This gives the protein CATLTQGNTEAFF.